Shown below are 26 T cell receptor beta chains from a single sample sequenced in a study of response to subunit inactivated influenza vaccine. TCRdb analysed the RT-PCR reads with MiXCR anew, one entry per CDR3 protein. The repertoire has about 540,000 distinct CDR3 sequences, roughly a quarter of them found once; the top ten carry approximately 3%. This same sample was also part of a study on T cells expressing NK-cell markers. This second report adds: TCR beta cDNA was made by 5'RACE template switching with UMIs.

This material consisted of CD4+ T cells sorted from PBMCs, taken approximately 13 days after vaccination. The source of these receptors is a man aged 50 or older who received an inactivated influenza vaccine.

This chain joins TRBV20-1 and TRBJ1-6; D ambiguous. The V end was cut by 5 bases, the J end by 10 bases, with 9 bases between. The CDR3 length is 11 residues. The germline V gene has CDR1 DFQATT and CDR2 SNEGSKA (reference sequence). The CDR3 reads CSAGRGSPLHF. DNA for the CDR3: TGCAGTGCTGGACGCGGATCACCCCTCCACTTT.

This clonotype was seen only a few times. This chain connects TRBV10-3 to TRBJ2-7, with TRBD1 matching 9 bases. V shed 4 bases and J 4 bases; nucleotides not matched to a gene: 2. The V gene's germline CDR1 is ENHRY and CDR2 SYGVKD. This CDR3 has 13 residues. The CDR3 bases are TGTGCCATCAGTGGGACAGGGGCTTACGAGCAGTACTTC. This translates into CAISGTGAYEQYF.

A single count supports this clonotype. The chain joins TRBV5-1 to TRBJ2-5; D ambiguous. This CDR3 is 13 amino acids long. Deletions cut 4 bases from V and 2 bases from J, with 9 bases between. Per germline, CDR1 SGHRS and CDR2 YFSETQ. CDR3 region: CASSPQLQETQYF. The CDR3, as DNA: TGCGCCAGCAGCCCGCAACTTCAAGAGACCCAGTACTTC.

This chain links TRBV2 with TRBJ2-2; tentative D call: TRBD1 (5 bases). This CDR3 has 15 amino acids. Trimming took 4 bases from V and 4 from J, leaving 13 bases between them. Per the germline V gene, CDR1 is SNHLY and CDR2 is FYNNEI. This chain's CDR3 is CASSVDRGATGELFF. CDR3 nucleotide sequence: TGTGCCAGCAGTGTCGACAGAGGTGCCACCGGGGAGCTGTTTTTT.

This chain joins TRBV12-2 and TRBJ1-2; the DNA was not compared with TRBD1, the D call given in the table. TRBV12-2 is a documented pseudogene. This CDR3 is 15 amino acids long. The CDR3 nucleotides read TGTGCAAGTCGCCCTAGCAGGGGACAGGCGGATTACTACACCTTC. This codes for CASRPSRGQADYYTF.

The chain is built from TRBV19 and TRBJ2-1, with 10 bases lining up with TRBD1. J lost 5 bases, V lost 4 bases, and 8 bases had no gene match. The CDR3 loop spans 16 amino acids. Germline V gene data show CDR1 as LNHDA and CDR2 as SQIVND (reference sequence). In nucleotides, the CDR3 is TGTGCCAGTAGTAAGGTACCTGGACAGGGGGACAATGAGCAGTTCTTC. It is translated as CASSKVPGQGDNEQFF.

This clonotype turned up a few times. The chain combines TRBV7-9 with TRBJ2-3; D call uncertain. CDR1 SEHNR and CDR2 FQNEAQ come from the germline V gene (reference sequence). The V end lost 5 bases, the J end lost 2 bases, and 11 bases lay between the germline ends. The CDR3 is made up of 14 amino acids. The CDR3 region has the DNA TGTGCCAGCAGCCTAATTCAGTACACAGATACGCAGTATTTT. Amino acids: CASSLIQYTDTQYF.

A few counts support this clonotype. The chain recombines TRBV9 with TRBJ2-7; 10 bases are shared with TRBD2. The V segment lost 0 bases and the J segment 6 bases; nucleotides outside the gene matches: 0. This CDR3 comprises 13 residues. Germline loops: CDR1 SGDLS, CDR2 YYNGEE. The CDR3, as DNA: TGTGCCAGCAGCGTAGGGACTAGCGGCGAGCAGTACTTC. This codes for CASSVGTSGEQYF.

The rearrangement links TRBV11-2 to TRBJ2-1, with D perhaps being TRBD1 or TRBD2 (5 bases each). Per the germline V gene, CDR1 is SGHAT and CDR2 is FQNNGV. Trimming cost V 1 base and J 6 bases, with 10 bases left between them. The CDR3 is 14 residues long. CDR3 nucleotide sequence: TGTGCCAGCAGCTTAGCTCCGGGGACCAATGAGCAGTTCTTC. It encodes CASSLAPGTNEQFF.

The V and J genes are TRBV20-1 and TRBJ1-2; 9 bases match TRBD1. With V trimmed by 6 bases and J by 4 bases, 6 bases remained unmatched. This CDR3 contains 13 residues. Per germline, CDR1 DFQATT and CDR2 SNEGSKA (reference sequence). CDR3 DNA: TGCAGTGCCGAACAGGGGGCTGGCTATGGCTACACCTTC. Translating gives CSAEQGAGYGYTF.

The chain links TRBV7-2 to TRBJ2-3, with D possibly matching TRBD2 (6 bases). V shed 5 bases and J shed 1 base, with 19 bases lying between them. Per germline, CDR1 SGHTA and CDR2 FQGNSA. The length of the CDR3 is 17 residues. The CDR3 DNA reads as TGTGCCAGCAGCCCCGCGAACGGGAGAGTTCGCACAGATACGCAGTATTTT. It is translated as CASSPANGRVRTDTQYF.

The J gene is TRBJ2-7, the V gene TRBV29-1; tentative D call: TRBD1 (5 bases). Trimming cost V 7 bases and J 2 bases, with 15 bases left between them. Germline V gene lookup returns CDR1 SQVTM and CDR2 ANQGSEA. This CDR3 is 13 amino acids long. CDR3 bases: TGCAGCGCCCAGCAGGGTAGGGCCTACGAGCAGTACTTC. Protein product: CSAQQGRAYEQYF.

In this sample, this clonotype turned up many times. The chain has TRBV12-3 or TRBV12-4 and TRBJ2-5; D remains unclear. Between the trimmed V and J ends, which lost 0 bases and 4 bases, there was a span of 9 bases. This CDR3 has 14 amino acids. This CDR3 reads CASSLAGTRETQYF. CDR3 coding DNA: TGTGCCAGCAGTTTAGCGGGAACGAGAGAGACCCAGTACTTC.

The chain has TRBV20-1 and TRBJ2-3; the D gene is possibly TRBD2 (5 bases). The CDR3 is made up of 15 amino acids. Germline V gene lookup returns CDR1 DFQATT and CDR2 SNEGSKA (reference sequence). V shed 5 bases and J shed 2 bases, with 17 bases lying between them. The DNA for the CDR3 is TGCAGTGCTGCTCTTCCAGCGGACCACACAGATACGCAGTATTTT. Translated: CSAALPADHTDTQYF.

This chain links TRBV20-1 with TRBJ2-1, with 11 bases lining up with TRBD2. V shed 8 bases, J shed 4 bases, and the junction held 7 bases outside the gene matches. Germline values: CDR1 DFQATT, CDR2 SNEGSKA (reference sequence). This CDR3 comprises 14 residues. The CDR3 DNA sequence: TGCAGTACGCGTGGGACTAGCGGATACAATGAGCAGTTCTTC. Amino acids: CSTRGTSGYNEQFF.

V is TRBV3-1 and J is TRBJ2-5, with D hard to call. This CDR3 spans 12 amino acids. Germline V gene data show CDR1 as LGHDT and CDR2 as YNNKEL (reference sequence). V was clipped by 1 base and J by 9 bases, with 9 bases between them. CDR3 bases: TGTGCCAGCAGCCAAGTCGGTATTGCCCAGTACTTC. Its protein is CASSQVGIAQYF.

The genes are TRBV6-2 or TRBV6-3 and TRBJ2-3; D could derive from TRBD1 or TRBD2 (5 bases each). Germline V gene lookup returns CDR1 MNHEY and CDR2 SVGEGT. The CDR3 totals 15 residues. V was pared by 4 bases and J by 5 bases, with 16 bases between. CDR3 DNA sequence: TGTGCCAGCAGTTCCCCGGGACGAGTCCGAGATACGCAGTATTTT. Translated: CASSSPGRVRDTQYF.

This chain joins TRBV7-9 and TRBJ2-5, with D unresolved. V lost 5 bases and J lost 0, with 7 bases in between. In germline, CDR1 is SEHNR, CDR2 FQNEAQ (reference sequence). The CDR3 is 13 amino acids. The CDR3 DNA is TGTGCCAGCAGCCCCTGGAACCAAGAGACCCAGTACTTC. It codes for CASSPWNQETQYF.

The chain's CDR3 is CASSDGVGGGETQYF. In DNA, the CDR3 is TGCGCCAGCAGTGATGGGGTAGGGGGAGGAGAGACCCAGTACTTC. The rearrangement joins TRBV10-1 to TRBJ2-5; D is possibly TRBD1 or TRBD2 (6 bases each). V lost 3 bases and J 4 bases, leaving 15 bases between the germline ends. CDR1 WNHNN and CDR2 SYGVQD come from the germline V gene (reference sequence). The CDR3 runs 15 residues.

Worth noting for this clonotype: One end of the junction does not line up with germline, which may come from a read error. The chain combines TRBV12-3 or TRBV12-4 with TRBJ1-5; TRBD1 aligns across 10 bases. The CDR3 runs 14 residues. CDR3 sequence: CASSSTGGKQPQHF. CDR3 DNA: TGTGCCAGCAGTTCGACAGGGGGCAAGCAGCCCCAGCATTTT.

CDR3 sequence (DNA): TGTGCCAGCAGCGCTGGCCGGGAACGGGGCTACACCTTC. It is translated as CASSAGRERGYTF. The gene calls are TRBV5-6 and TRBJ1-2; D is unclear. Germline V CDR1 and CDR2: SGHDT, YYEEEE. Trimming removed 4 bases at V and 8 bases at J, with 15 bases between. The CDR3 is 13 residues long.

This clonotype has just a few counts. The chain recombines TRBV7-9 with TRBJ2-2, with 8 bases that match TRBD1. Per the germline V gene, CDR1 is SEHNR and CDR2 is FQNEAQ (reference sequence). The CDR3 totals 16 residues. V dropped 7 bases and J dropped 4; count of bases not matched to a gene: 11. The CDR3 here is CASNLAGQGPTGELFF. The CDR3 DNA is TGTGCCAGCAACCTCGCAGGACAGGGACCCACCGGGGAGCTGTTTTTT.

A few counts support this clonotype. The chain links TRBV5-1 to TRBJ2-7; no firm D call. The germline V gene encodes CDR1 SGHRS and CDR2 YFSETQ. V lost 4 bases and J 0 bases, leaving 11 bases between the germline ends. CDR3 length equals 14 residues. CDR3 residues: CASSLDALSYEQYF. For the CDR3, the DNA is TGCGCCAGCAGCCTAGACGCCCTCTCCTACGAGCAGTACTTC.

This clonotype came up many times. This chain links TRBV5-6 with TRBJ1-5, with TRBD1 identical over 9 bases. Germline V gene sequence: CDR1 SGHDT, CDR2 YYEEEE. The CDR3 is 14 amino acids. J was trimmed by 7 bases and V by 3 bases; bases with no gene match: 5. CDR3 DNA sequence: TGTGCCAGCAGCTATCGACAGGGGGTCCAGCCCCAGCATTTT. Translating gives CASSYRQGVQPQHF.

The table lists this clonotype with many counts. V is TRBV29-1 and J is TRBJ2-5, with a possible D match to TRBD1 (5 bases). V was shortened by 5 bases and J by 5 bases, with 12 bases between the two germline ends. The CDR3 has 12 residues. Germline assignment: CDR1 SQVTM and CDR2 ANQGSEA. CDR3 sequence: CSVSRAWETQYF. The CDR3 DNA reads as TGCAGCGTTAGCAGGGCGTGGGAGACCCAGTACTTC.

The genes are TRBV20-1 and TRBJ2-3; D is tentatively TRBD1 or TRBD2 (6 bases each). Between the trimmed V and J ends, which lost 2 bases and 4 bases, there was a span of 13 bases. The CDR3 loop spans 14 amino acids. CDR1 is DFQATT, CDR2 SNEGSKA, per germline (reference sequence). In nucleotides, the CDR3 is TGCAGTGCTAGAAGGGGGGTATTTGCAGATACGCAGTATTTT. Translation: CSARRGVFADTQYF.